The 4 T cell receptor beta chains below all came from one sample that was sequenced in a study of cytomegalovirus exposure and HLA in healthy donors. Researchers ran the PCR with 60 Vbeta and 13 Jbeta primers. Produced via immunoSEQ multiplex PCR; TCRdb's table is partial and in-frame only. The sample has about 130,000 clones, about four fifths seen once. The sample taken for sequencing was PBMCs. Receptors originate from a man aged 30 to 39 in good health and CMV-seronegative.

The V gene is TRBV7-2, the J gene TRBJ2-7, with 7 bases aligning to TRBD2. The V and J ends lost 0 bases and 1 base, in that order; junction bases with no gene match: 6. The V gene's germline CDR1 is SGHTA and CDR2 FQGNSA. The CDR3 extends over 16 amino acids. CDR3 sequence reads: CASSLAIRGDSYEQYF. The CDR3 coding sequence is TGTGCCAGCAGCTTAGCGATCCGGGGGGATTCCTACGAGCAGTACTTC.

V usage is TRBV5-1 and J usage is TRBJ2-7, with 9 bases matching TRBD1. Germline V gene data show CDR1 as SGHRS and CDR2 as YFSETQ. Losses at the gene ends were 3 bases for V and 1 base for J; bases not matched to a gene: 2. The CDR3 consists of 14 residues. CDR3 nucleotide sequence: TGCGCCAGCAGCTCCGGGACAGGGTCCTACGAGCAGTACTTC. Protein: CASSSGTGSYEQYF.

The chain has TRBV5-1 and TRBJ2-1; D gene uncertain. Trimming removed 5 bases from V and 9 bases from J, with 18 bases in between. Germline V gives CDR1 SGHRS, CDR2 YFSETQ. The CDR3 totals 14 residues. The CDR3 DNA reads TGCGCCAGCAGTGTGGCAGGCCCTGAGTTTGAGCAGTTCTTC. Translated: CASSVAGPEFEQFF.

CDR3 sequence: CASSYKGTGGTYGYTF. Written as DNA, the CDR3 is TGTGCCAGCAGTTACAAAGGGACAGGGGGCACCTATGGCTACACCTTC. The chain is built from TRBV6-5 and TRBJ1-2, with 12 bases lining up with TRBD1. Trimming took 2 bases from V and 4 from J; bases not matched to a gene: 5. Germline loops: CDR1 MNHEY, CDR2 SVGAGI. The CDR3 has 16 residues.